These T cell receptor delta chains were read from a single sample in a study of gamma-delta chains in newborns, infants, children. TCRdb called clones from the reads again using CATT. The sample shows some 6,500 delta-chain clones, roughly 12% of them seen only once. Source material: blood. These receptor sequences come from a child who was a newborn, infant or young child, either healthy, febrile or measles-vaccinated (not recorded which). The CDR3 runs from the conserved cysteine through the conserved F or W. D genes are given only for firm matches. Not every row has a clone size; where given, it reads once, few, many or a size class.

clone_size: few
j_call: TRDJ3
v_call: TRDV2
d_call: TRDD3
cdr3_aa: CACDGPMGLGDRSWDTRQMFF
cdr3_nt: TGTGCCTGTGACGGACCGATGGGACTGGGGGATAGATCCTGGGACACCCGACAGATGTTTTTC

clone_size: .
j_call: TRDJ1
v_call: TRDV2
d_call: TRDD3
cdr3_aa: CACDGLLGDTTDKLIF
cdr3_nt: TGTGCCTGTGATGGGTTGCTGGGGGATACAACCGATAAACTCATCTTT

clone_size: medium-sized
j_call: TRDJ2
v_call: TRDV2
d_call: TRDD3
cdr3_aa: CACDILGDTPAQLFF
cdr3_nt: TGTGCCTGTGACATACTGGGGGATACGCCAGCACAACTCTTCTTT

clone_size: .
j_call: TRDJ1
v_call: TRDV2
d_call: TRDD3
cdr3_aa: CACDTLLGDITDKLIF
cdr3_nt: TGTGCCTGTGACACCCTACTGGGGGATATTACCGATAAACTCATCTTT

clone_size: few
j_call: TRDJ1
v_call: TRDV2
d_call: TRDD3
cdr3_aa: CACDSLGVHDKLIF
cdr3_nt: TGTGCCTGCGACAGTCTGGGGGTCCATGATAAACTCATCTTT

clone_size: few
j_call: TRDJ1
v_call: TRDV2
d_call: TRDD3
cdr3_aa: CACDTLLGDIGTDKLIF
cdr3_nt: TGTGCCTGTGACACCCTACTGGGGGATATTGGGACCGATAAACTCATCTTT

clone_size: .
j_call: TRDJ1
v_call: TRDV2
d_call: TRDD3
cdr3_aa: CACDTLTLTGASDTDNLIF
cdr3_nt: TGTGCCTGTGACACTCTGACCCTGACTGGGGCCTCGGACACCGATAACCTCATCTTT

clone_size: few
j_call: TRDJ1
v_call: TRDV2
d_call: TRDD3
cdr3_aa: CACDSLLGDTNDKLIF
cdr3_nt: TGTGCCTGTGACTCGCTACTGGGGGATACCAACGATAAACTCATCTTT

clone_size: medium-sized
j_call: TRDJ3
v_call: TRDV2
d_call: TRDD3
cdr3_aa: CACDTGGPSSWDTRQMFF
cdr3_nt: TGTGCCTGTGACACTGGGGGACCGAGCTCCTGGGACACCCGACAGATGTTTTTC

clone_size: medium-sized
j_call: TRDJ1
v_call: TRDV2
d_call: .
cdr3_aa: CACDRLADDKLIF
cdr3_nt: TGTGCCTGTGATAGATTGGCAGACGATAAACTCATCTTT

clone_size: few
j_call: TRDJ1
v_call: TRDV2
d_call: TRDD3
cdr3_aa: CACDSILPGLLGDTRYTDKLIF
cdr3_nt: TGTGCCTGTGACAGCATCCTTCCGGGCCTACTGGGGGATACAAGGTACACCGATAAACTCATCTTT

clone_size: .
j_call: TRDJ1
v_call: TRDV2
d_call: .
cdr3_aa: CACDTLGDSNTDKLIF
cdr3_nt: TGTGCCTGTGACACCTTAGGGGACAGTAACACCGATAAACTCATCTTT

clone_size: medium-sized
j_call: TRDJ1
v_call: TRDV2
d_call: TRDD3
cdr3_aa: CACDGLGDTTDKLIF
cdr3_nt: TGTGCCTGTGACGGGCTGGGGGATACGACCGATAAACTCATCTTT

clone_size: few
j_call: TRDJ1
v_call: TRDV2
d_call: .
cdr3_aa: CACDGLDTDKLIF
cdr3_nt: TGTGCCTGTGACGGCCTCGATACCGATAAACTCATCTTT

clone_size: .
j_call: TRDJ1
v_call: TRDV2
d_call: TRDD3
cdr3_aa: CACDTLGDTRRDKLIF
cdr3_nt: TGTGCCTGTGACACACTGGGGGATACGCGGAGGGATAAACTCATCTTT

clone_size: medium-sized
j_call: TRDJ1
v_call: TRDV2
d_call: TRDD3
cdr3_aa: CACDTVGSGGYLLLDKLIF
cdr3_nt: TGTGCCTGTGACACCGTGGGATCTGGGGGATACTTGCTGCTCGATAAACTCATCTTT

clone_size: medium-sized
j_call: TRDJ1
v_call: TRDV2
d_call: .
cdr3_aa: CACDFLITGRREDKLIF
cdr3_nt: TGTGCCTGTGACTTCCTTATTACTGGACGTCGTGAGGATAAACTCATCTTT

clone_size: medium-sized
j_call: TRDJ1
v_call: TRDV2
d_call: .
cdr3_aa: CACDEWGSDTDKLIF
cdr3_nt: TGTGCCTGTGACGAGTGGGGGTCAGACACCGATAAACTCATCTTT

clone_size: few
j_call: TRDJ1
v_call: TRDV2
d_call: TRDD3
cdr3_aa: CACDALLGDSDKLIF
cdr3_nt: TGTGCCTGTGACGCCTTACTGGGGGATAGCGATAAACTCATCTTT

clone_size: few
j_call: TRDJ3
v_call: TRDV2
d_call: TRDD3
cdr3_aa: CACDTITGGPPWGTRQMFF
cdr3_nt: TGTGCCTGTGACACCATTACTGGGGGTCCACCCTGGGGCACCCGACAGATGTTTTTC

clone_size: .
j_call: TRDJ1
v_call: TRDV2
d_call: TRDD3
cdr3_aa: CACDPLGINTDKLIF
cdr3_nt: TGTGCCTGTGACCCCCTGGGGATAAACACCGATAAACTCATCTTT

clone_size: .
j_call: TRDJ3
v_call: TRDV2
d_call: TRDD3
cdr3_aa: CACDPTGGYRGSWDTRQMFF
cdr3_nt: TGTGCCTGTGACCCTACTGGGGGATACAGGGGCTCCTGGGACACCCGACAGATGTTTTTC

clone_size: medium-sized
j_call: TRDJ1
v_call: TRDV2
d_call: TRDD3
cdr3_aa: CACDPVLGDTSYTDKLIF
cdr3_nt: TGTGCCTGTGACCCGGTACTGGGGGATACGAGTTACACCGATAAACTCATCTTT

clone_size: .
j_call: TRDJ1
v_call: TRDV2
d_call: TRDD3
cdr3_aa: CACFVLGDREDKLIF
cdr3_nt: TGTGCCTGTTTTGTACTGGGGGATAGGGAAGATAAACTCATCTTT

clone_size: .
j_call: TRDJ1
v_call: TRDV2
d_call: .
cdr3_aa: CACDRWGTDKLIF
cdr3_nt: TGTGCCTGTGACAGATGGGGGACCGATAAACTCATCTTT

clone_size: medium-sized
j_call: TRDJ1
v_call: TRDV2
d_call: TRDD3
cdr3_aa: CACDPVLGDINTPRDKLIF
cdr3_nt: TGTGCCTGTGACCCGGTACTGGGGGATATTAACACCCCCCGTGATAAACTCATCTTT

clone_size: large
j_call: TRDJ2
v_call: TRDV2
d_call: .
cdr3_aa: CACDTWGTAQLFF
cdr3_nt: TGTGCCTGTGACACCTGGGGGACAGCACAACTCTTCTTT

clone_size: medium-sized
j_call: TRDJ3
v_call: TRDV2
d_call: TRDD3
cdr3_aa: CACDTAGGYRSWDTRQMFF
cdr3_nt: TGTGCCTGTGACACCGCTGGGGGATACCGCTCCTGGGACACCCGACAGATGTTTTTC

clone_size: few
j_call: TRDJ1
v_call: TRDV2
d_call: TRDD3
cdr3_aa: CACDTVGILGDTTDKLIF
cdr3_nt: TGTGCCTGCGACACCGTTGGCATACTGGGGGATACCACCGATAAACTCATCTTT

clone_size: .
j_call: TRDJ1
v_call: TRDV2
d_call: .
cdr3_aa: CACDSLGSDTDKLIF
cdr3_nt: TGTGCCTGTGACTCCCTGGGGTCCGACACCGATAAACTCATCTTT

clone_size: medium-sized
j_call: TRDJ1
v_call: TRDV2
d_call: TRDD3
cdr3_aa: CACDPLLGDTDKLIF
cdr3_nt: TGTGCCTGTGACCCCTTACTGGGGGACACCGATAAACTCATCTTT